Reported below is one T cell receptor (beta chain). In the original workflow: Amplification from reference gene primers served as the basis for estimated nucleated cell counts. Generated by immunoSEQ multiplex PCR, the TCRdb table keeps only in-frame clones and is missing some. Clone size and the V and J calls come from that table; the DNA yielded D and trimming. The repertoire has 150,000 to 200,000 clones, 70% to 80% of them found once; the top ten carry around a sixth. This record belongs to a study of blood T cell repertoires in COVID-19. For the study at large: The study drew acute and convalescent COVID-19 samples from the United States, Italy and Spain. T cells, B-cell-depleted T cells, or PBMCs provided the cDNA or gDNA that served as material.

Study members were between roughly 18 and 89 years old and lived in 20 to 30 US regions. The clonotype comes from a woman in her fifties or sixties who had recovered from COVID-19. Specimen: PBMCs or T cells enriched from blood (not recorded which).

CDR3 sequence (DNA): TGTGCCAGCTCACCAGGGGCAAGACAGGGGAGGGATCAGCCCCAGCATTTT. Translated: CASSPGARQGRDQPQHF. The rearrangement links TRBV18 to TRBJ1-5; 8 bases fit TRBD1. Germline trimming cut 2 bases from V and 5 bases from J; bases unmatched to any gene: 11. CDR3 length: 17 residues. The germline V gene encodes CDR1 KGHSH and CDR2 LQKENI.